The text below deals with one T cell receptor beta chain. Its target is not known. These data are taken from a study of CD8 T cells in ankylosing spondylitis. The CDR3 sequence is 15 residues long. V lost 4 bases and J 0 bases, leaving 13 bases between the germline ends. Preparation of TCR beta libraries was done by quantitative 5'-RACE with molecular barcodes. MiXCR was run by TCRdb on the 5' RACE reads, yielding one entry per CDR3 protein. This table holds hundreds of thousands of distinct CDR3 sequences, roughly 32% found once. Notes on the study in general: Significantly higher representation of disease-linked clones was reported for matched ankylosing spondylitis synovial fluid. What seemed typical of ankylosing spondylitis blood was a TCR beta motif built from several highly homologous variants.

This TCR was recovered from a male donor with ankylosing spondylitis or in good health (not recorded which). Sequencing input: blood, either unsorted or a sorted T cell fraction (not recorded which). The chain combines TRBV12-3 or TRBV12-4 with TRBJ2-7, with D hard to call. The CDR3 here is CASSSSLRSSYEQYF. The CDR3 DNA follows: TGTGCCAGCAGTTCCTCTCTTAGGAGCTCCTACGAGCAGTACTTC.